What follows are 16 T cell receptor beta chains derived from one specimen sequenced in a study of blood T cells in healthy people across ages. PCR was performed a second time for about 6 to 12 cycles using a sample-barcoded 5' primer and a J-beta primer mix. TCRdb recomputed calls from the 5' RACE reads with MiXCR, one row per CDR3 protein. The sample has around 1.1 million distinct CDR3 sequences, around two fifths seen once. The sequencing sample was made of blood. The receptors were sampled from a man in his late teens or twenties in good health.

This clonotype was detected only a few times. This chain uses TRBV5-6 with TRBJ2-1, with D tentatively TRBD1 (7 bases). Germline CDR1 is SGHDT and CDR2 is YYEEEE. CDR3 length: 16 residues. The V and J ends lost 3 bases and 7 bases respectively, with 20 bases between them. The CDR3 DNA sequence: TGTGCCAGCAGCTCCTACAGGGGACTCCAGATGAATGAGCAGTTCTTC. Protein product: CASSSYRGLQMNEQFF.

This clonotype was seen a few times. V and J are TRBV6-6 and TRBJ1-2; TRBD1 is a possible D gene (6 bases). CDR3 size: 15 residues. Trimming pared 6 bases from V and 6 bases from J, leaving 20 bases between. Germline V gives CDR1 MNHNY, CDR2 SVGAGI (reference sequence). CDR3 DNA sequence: TGTGCCAGCAGCTCTTACAGGGTGCGTCTTCATGGCTACACCTTC. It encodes CASSSYRVRLHGYTF.

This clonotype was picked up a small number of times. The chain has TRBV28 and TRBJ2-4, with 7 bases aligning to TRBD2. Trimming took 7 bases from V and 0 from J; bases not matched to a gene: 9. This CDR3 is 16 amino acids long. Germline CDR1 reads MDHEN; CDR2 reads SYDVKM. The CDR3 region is CASKRGRAVAKNIQYF. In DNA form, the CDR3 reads TGTGCCAGCAAACGAGGGAGGGCGGTAGCCAAAAACATTCAGTACTTC.

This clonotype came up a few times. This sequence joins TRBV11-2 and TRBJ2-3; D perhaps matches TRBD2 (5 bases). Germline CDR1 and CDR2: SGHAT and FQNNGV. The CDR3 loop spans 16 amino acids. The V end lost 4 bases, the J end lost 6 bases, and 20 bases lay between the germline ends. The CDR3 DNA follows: TGTGCCAGCAGCTCAGGTGCGGGTCGACTTACGGATACGCAGTATTTT. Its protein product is CASSSGAGRLTDTQYF.

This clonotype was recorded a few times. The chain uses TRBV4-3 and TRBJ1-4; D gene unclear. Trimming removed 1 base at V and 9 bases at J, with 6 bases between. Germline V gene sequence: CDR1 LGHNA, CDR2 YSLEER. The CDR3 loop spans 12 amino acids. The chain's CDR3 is CASSQGPQKLFF. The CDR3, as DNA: TGCGCCAGCAGCCAAGGCCCCCAAAAACTGTTTTTT.

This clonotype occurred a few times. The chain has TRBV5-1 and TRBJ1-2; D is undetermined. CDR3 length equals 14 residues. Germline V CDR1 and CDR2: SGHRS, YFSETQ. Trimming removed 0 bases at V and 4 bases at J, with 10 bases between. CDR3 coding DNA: TGCGCCAGCAGCTTGGGATCTGGGGTCTATGGCTACACCTTC. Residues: CASSLGSGVYGYTF.

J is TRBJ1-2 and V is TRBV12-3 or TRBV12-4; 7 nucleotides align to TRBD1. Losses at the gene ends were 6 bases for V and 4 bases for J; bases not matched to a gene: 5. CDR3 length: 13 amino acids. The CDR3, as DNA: TGTGCCAGCAGGACCGACAGGGTCTATGGCTACACCTTC. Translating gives CASRTDRVYGYTF.

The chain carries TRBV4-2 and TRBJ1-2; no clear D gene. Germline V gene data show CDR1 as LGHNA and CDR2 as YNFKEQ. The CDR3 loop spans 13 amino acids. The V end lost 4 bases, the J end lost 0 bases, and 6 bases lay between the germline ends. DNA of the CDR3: TGTGCCAGCAGCCCCTCATCTAACTATGGCTACACCTTC. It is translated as CASSPSSNYGYTF.

This chain's CDR3 is CASSQDLGGDSYNGQYF. The DNA of the CDR3 is TGTGCCAGCAGCCAAGATTTAGGGGGGGACTCCTACAATGGGCAGTACTTC. The chain has TRBV3-1 and TRBJ2-1, with a possible D match to TRBD2 (7 bases). The closer fit of TRBJ2-7 to the DNA end suggests the J call may be wrong. Germline V gene sequence: CDR1 LGHDT, CDR2 YNNKEL (reference sequence). This CDR3 region has 17 residues.

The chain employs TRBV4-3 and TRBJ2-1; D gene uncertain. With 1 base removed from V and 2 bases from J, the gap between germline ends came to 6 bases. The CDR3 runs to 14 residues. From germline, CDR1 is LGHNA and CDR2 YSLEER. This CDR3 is CASSQVRTYNEQFF. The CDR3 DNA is TGCGCCAGCAGCCAAGTTCGGACCTACAATGAGCAGTTCTTC.

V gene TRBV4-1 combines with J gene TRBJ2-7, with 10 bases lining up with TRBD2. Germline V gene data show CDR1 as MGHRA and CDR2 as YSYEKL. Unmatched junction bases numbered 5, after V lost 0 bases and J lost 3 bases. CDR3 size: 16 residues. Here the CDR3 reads CASSQDALAGYYEQYF. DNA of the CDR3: TGCGCCAGCAGCCAAGATGCACTAGCGGGGTACTACGAGCAGTACTTC.

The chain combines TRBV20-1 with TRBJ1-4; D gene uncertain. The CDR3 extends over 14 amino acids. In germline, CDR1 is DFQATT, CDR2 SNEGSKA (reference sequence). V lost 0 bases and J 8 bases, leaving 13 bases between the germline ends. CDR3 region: CSARDRVVGEKLFF. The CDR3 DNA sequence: TGCAGTGCTAGAGATCGTGTGGTCGGCGAAAAACTGTTTTTT.

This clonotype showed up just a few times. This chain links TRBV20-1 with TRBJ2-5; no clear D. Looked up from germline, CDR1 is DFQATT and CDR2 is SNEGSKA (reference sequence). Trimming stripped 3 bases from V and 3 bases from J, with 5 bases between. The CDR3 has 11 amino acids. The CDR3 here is CSASPKETQYF. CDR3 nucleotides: TGCAGTGCTAGCCCAAAAGAGACCCAGTACTTC.

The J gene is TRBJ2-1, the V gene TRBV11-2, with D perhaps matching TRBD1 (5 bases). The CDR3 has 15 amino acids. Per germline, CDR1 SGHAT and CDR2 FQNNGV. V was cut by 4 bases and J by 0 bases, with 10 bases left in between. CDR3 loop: CASSSDTSSYNEQFF. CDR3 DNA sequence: TGTGCCAGCAGCTCGGACACCAGCTCCTACAATGAGCAGTTCTTC.

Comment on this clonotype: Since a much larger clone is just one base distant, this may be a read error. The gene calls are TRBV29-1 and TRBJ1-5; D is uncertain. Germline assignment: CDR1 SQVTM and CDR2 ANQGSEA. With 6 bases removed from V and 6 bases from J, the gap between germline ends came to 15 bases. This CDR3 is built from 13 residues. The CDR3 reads CSVLVGLGQPQHF. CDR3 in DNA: TGCAGCGTCTTAGTGGGTTTGGGTCAGCCCCAGCATTTT.

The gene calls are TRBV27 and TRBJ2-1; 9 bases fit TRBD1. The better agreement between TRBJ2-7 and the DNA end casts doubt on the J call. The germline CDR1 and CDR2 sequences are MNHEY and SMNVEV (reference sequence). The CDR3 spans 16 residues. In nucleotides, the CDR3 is TGTGCCAGCAGGACACACTGGACAGGGGCAGGCAATGAGCAGTACTTC. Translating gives CASRTHWTGAGNEQYF.